This T cell receptor beta chain was recovered during a study of breast tumors, draining lymph nodes, adjacent tissues (TCRdb year 2016). About the full investigation: In breast cancer patients, the study compared the TCR beta repertoires of tumor, adjacent nontumor tissue and axillary lymph nodes. In human breast cancer, the study set out to evaluate how tumor, surrounding tissue and draining lymph node repertoires relate to one another and whether T cells may move between these sites. The research as a whole found: T-cell repertoire diversity in tumors was found to be lower than in lymph nodes but higher than in nontumor tissue, and preferential V and J gene usage was observed. The conclusion that tumor T cells originate in lymph nodes was presented as consistent with a hypothesis rather than as directly demonstrated. The data were judged consistent with most tumor T cells deriving from the lymph node and then expanding within tumor tissue. The similarity between tumor and nontumor tissue repertoires was significantly greater in luminal-like breast cancer than in basal-like breast cancer.

This clonotype was seen at least ten times. The specificity of this receptor is unknown. It has no much larger one-base neighbor in the sample; base qualities were not kept. Data came from an Illumina HiSeq 2000. TCR beta chain libraries were generated by multiplex PCR amplification. The amplified TCR beta chain products were analyzed by high-throughput sequencing. The raw public reads went through TCRdb reprocessing: fastp at Q25, MiXCR clone calling, in-frame beta chains kept. CDR3 protein duplicates are merged, each entry listing the most common genes and DNA. The sample table contains some 21,000 distinct CDR3 sequences; only one count was recorded for 41% of them. The ten largest clones take up about 24% of the sample. Trimming takes 0 bases from V and 3 bases from J, and the germline ends sit 24 bases apart. Including the terminal cysteine and phenylalanine, the CDR3 comprises 18 residues. Of all the DNA, just the CDR3 is kept, 54 bases in frame from base 1. CDR1 and CDR2 are read off the germline V gene (reference sequence) as DFQATT and SNEGSKA.

This clonotype was obtained from a female donor with breast cancer. Some clones in this sample may be carry-over from other donors' samples. Rearrangement joined TRBV20-1 to TRBJ2-7; possibly the D gene is TRBD2, per 7 matching bases. Sequencing used breast tumor tissue. The DNA sequence reads TGCAGTGCTAGAGATCCAGGGGAATGGAGGGGGGGGGACTACGAGCAGTACTTC. Translated, this gives CSARDPGEWRGGDYEQYF.